The subject of this entry is one T cell receptor beta chain. What it recognizes is unknown. This sample is drawn from a study of CXCR3-negative and CXCR3-positive naive CD8 T cells. It was by 5' RACE with UMI labels that the TRB cDNA libraries were prepared. TCRdb re-called the 5' RACE reads; one entry per CDR3 protein, DNA not given. Recorded for this sample: some 130,000 distinct CDR3 sequences. Triplicate approximately 320,000-cell sorts were made of each CD8+ T cell subset. The CDR3 loop spans 14 amino acids. CDR1 and CDR2 (germline): SGHTA, FQGNSA. Notes on the study in general: TRBV-TRBJ usage was alike in naive CXCR3-negative and CXCR3-positive cells but differed in memory cells. CXCR3-positive naive cells carried more hydrophobic TRB CDR3s than CXCR3-negative ones.

The sequenced sample consisted of naive CXCR3+ CD8+ T cells from blood. Stated subset: CD45RO-CCR7+CD27+CD95- naive CD8+ T cells expressing CXCR3 (TNR3+). The chain joins TRBV7-2 to TRBJ2-5; with no DNA, the TCRdb D assignment of TRBD2 cannot be verified. This clonotype was obtained from a human donor in good health. Some clones in this sample may be carry-over from other donors' samples. The CDR3: CASSLDGLQETQYF. The complete variable domain, with remaining parts taken from reference TRBV7-2 and TRBJ2-5, reads GAGVSQSPSNKVTEKGKDVELRCDPISGHTALYWYRQSLGQGLEFLIYFQGNSAPDKSGLPSDRFSAERTGGSVSTLTIQRTQQEDSAVYLCASSLDGLQETQYFGPGTRLLVL.